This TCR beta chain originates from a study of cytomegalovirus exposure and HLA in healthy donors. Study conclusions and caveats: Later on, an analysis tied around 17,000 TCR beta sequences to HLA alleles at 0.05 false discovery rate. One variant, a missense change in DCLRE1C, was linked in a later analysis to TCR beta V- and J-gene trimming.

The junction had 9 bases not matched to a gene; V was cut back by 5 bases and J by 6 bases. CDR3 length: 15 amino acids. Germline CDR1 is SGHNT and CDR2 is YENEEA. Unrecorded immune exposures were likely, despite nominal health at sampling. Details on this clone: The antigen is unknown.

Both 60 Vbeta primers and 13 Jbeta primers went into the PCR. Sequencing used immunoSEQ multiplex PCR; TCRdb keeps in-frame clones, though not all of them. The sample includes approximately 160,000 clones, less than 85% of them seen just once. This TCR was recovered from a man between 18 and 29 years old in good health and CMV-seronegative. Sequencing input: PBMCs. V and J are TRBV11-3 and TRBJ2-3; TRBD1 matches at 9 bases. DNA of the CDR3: TGTGCCAGCAGCGTACAGGGGGCGCGAGGTGATACGCAGTATTTT. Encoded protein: CASSVQGARGDTQYF.